These 11 T cell receptor beta chains were all obtained from the same sample, sequenced in a study of cytomegalovirus exposure and HLA in healthy donors (dated by TCRdb to 2017 to 2019). The method behind the library was the immunoSEQ multiplex PCR assay. The multiplex PCR relied on a mix of 60 forward primers for TCR Vbeta segments and 13 reverse primers for TCR Jbeta segments. What TCRdb holds here is the immuneACCESS table cut down to in-frame rearrangements. Part of the clones is not present; checked against another copy, under half of the missing clones reflect an unresolved V gene, and the others are unexplained. This sample is represented by roughly 120,000 clones; roughly 14% of them were singletons. Of the sample, 1.9% falls within the top ten clones. Sequencing used PBMCs. Source of these receptors: a young woman in good health and CMV-seronegative.

This clone was observed a single time. The V and J genes are TRBV30 and TRBJ2-7; TRBD1 might be the D (5 bases). Deletions cut 3 bases from V and 4 bases from J, with 13 bases between. The germline CDR1 and CDR2 sequences are GTSNPN and SVGIG (reference sequence). CDR3 size: 13 residues. The CDR3 DNA is TGTGCCTGGAGCTTACCTGGGGCGTACGAGCAGTACTTC. It yields the protein CAWSLPGAYEQYF.

The table lists this clone with a few counts. This chain links TRBV2 with TRBJ2-1; D gene uncertain. The CDR3 length is 12 residues. V was trimmed by 6 bases and J by 9 bases, leaving 12 bases between them. CDR1 and CDR2 from the germline V gene are SNHLY and FYNNEI. CDR3 residues: CASRASLSEQFF. CDR3 sequence (DNA): TGTGCCAGCAGAGCAAGCCTTAGTGAGCAGTTCTTC.

The chain employs TRBV7-2 and TRBJ1-1; D may be TRBD1 (5 bases). Trimming took 5 bases from V and 10 from J, leaving 14 bases between them. Germline CDR1 SGHTA, CDR2 FQGNSA. CDR3 length: 12 residues. The DNA for the CDR3 is TGTGCCAGCAGCGGGGGGGTTTCGGGAGCTTTCTTT. Translating it yields CASSGGVSGAFF.

This clone was seen only a few times. The V call is TRBV4-3, the J call TRBJ1-1; TRBD1 matches at 7 bases. The CDR3 is 17 residues long. Per the germline V gene, CDR1 is LGHNA and CDR2 is YSLEER. V trimming: 0 bases; J trimming: 0 bases; junction bases outside the gene matches: 7. The CDR3 sequence is CASSQEPAGTVNTEAFF. The CDR3 DNA sequence: TGCGCCAGCAGCCAAGAACCCGCCGGGACAGTGAACACTGAAGCTTTCTTT.

V usage is TRBV6-1 and J usage is TRBJ1-3; 9 bases line up with TRBD1. V lost 5 bases, J lost 3 bases, and 5 bases stayed unmatched. Looked up from germline, CDR1 is MNHNS and CDR2 is SASEGT. The CDR3 consists of 15 residues. The CDR3 here is CASSWDRDNGNTIYF. The CDR3 nucleotides read TGTGCCAGCAGTTGGGACAGGGACAATGGAAACACCATATATTTT.

This clone has just a few counts. The junction differs from germline at one of its ends, possibly a read error. Other DNA sequences from this sample encode an identical CDR3 as well. The V gene is TRBV29-1, the J gene TRBJ2-4, with 12 nucleotides matching TRBD1. The CDR3 extends over 17 amino acids. The germline CDR1 and CDR2 sequences are SQVTM and ANQGSEA. This CDR3 is CSVEEEDRDRGLRVQYF. The DNA for the CDR3 is TGCAGCGTCGAAGAGGAGGACCGGGACAGGGGGCTTCGGGTTCAGTACTTC.

The chain joins TRBV28 to TRBJ1-1; 8 bases are shared with TRBD1. Germline V gene data show CDR1 as MDHEN and CDR2 as SYDVKM. There are 14 residues in the CDR3. Losses at the gene ends were 8 bases for V and 0 bases for J; bases not matched to a gene: 5. The CDR3 here is CASQTGAMNTEAFF. As DNA, the CDR3 is TGTGCCAGCCAGACAGGGGCGATGAACACTGAAGCTTTCTTT.

This clone was seen a handful of times. The chain recombines TRBV5-1 with TRBJ1-1; D remains unclear. The germline gives CDR1 SGHRS, CDR2 YFSETQ. Trimming removed 4 bases from V and 3 bases from J, with 10 bases in between. This CDR3 comprises 13 residues. The CDR3 loop is CASSGTTDTEAFF. In DNA form, the CDR3 reads TGCGCCAGCAGCGGAACGACTGACACTGAAGCTTTCTTT.

The table lists this clone with a few counts. The gene calls are TRBV11-2 and TRBJ2-1; 10 bases are shared with TRBD1. The trim removed 2 bases at V and 7 bases at J, leaving 11 bases unmatched. The CDR3 is 17 residues long. The germline gives CDR1 SGHAT, CDR2 FQNNGV. The CDR3 loop reads CASSLSGPTGGWNEQFF. CDR3 bases: TGTGCCAGCAGCTTAAGCGGGCCGACAGGGGGCTGGAATGAGCAGTTCTTC.

The V and J genes are TRBV5-8 and TRBJ2-5; 7 nucleotides line up with TRBD1. J gave up 3 bases and V 1 base, and 3 bases lay outside the gene matches. Germline V gives CDR1 SGHTS, CDR2 YDEGEE. The CDR3 totals 14 residues. The CDR3 nucleotides read TGTGCCAGCAGCTTGTTAGGGACAGAAGAGACCCAGTACTTC. Amino acids: CASSLLGTEETQYF.

This chain uses TRBV6-6 with TRBJ2-7, with TRBD2 matching over 9 bases. Losses at the gene ends were 6 bases for V and 4 bases for J; bases not matched to a gene: 7. Germline CDR1 reads MNHNY; CDR2 reads SVGAGI (reference sequence). This CDR3 has 14 amino acids. The DNA of the CDR3 is TGTGCCAGCAGGCGCCCGGGACTAGCATACGAGCAGTACTTC. It codes for CASRRPGLAYEQYF.